Below, 24 T cell receptor beta chains from the same sample are listed, as sequenced in a study of T cell responses to AZD1222 COVID-19 vaccine. The repertoire was sequenced with immunoSEQ multiplex PCR; TCRdb's copy has only in-frame clones and lacks some. Among 200,000 or so clones listed, just over 90% were seen once. Source: peripheral blood, taken on day 0 of MenACWY control vaccination. All receptors derive from an adult in good health.

The table lists this clone with a count of one. J is TRBJ1-5 and V is TRBV6-1; D is ambiguous. Trimming shortened V by 3 bases and J by 7 bases, and 13 bases separated the two germline ends. CDR3 length equals 14 residues. Germline V CDR1 and CDR2: MNHNS, SASEGT. This CDR3 reads CASSEDLSVQPQHF. The DNA for the CDR3 is TGTGCCAGCAGTGAGGACCTTTCGGTACAGCCCCAGCATTTT.

This chain links TRBV5-1 with TRBJ1-6; D unresolved. V lost 4 bases, J lost 7 bases, and 9 bases lay in between. The CDR3 runs 13 residues. Germline V lookup: CDR1 SGHRS, CDR2 YFSETQ. CDR3 in amino acids: CASSPLGNSPLHF. CDR3 in DNA: TGCGCCAGCAGCCCTCTGGGGAATTCACCCCTCCACTTT.

The J gene is TRBJ2-7, the V gene TRBV5-1; TRBD1 might be the D (6 bases). V lost 5 bases, J lost 6 bases, and 21 bases lay in between. Germline-derived CDR1 and CDR2 are SGHRS and YFSETQ. The CDR3 length is 15 residues. CDR3 sequence (DNA): TGCGCCAGCAGTCCCGACGCGGCAGGGGCCTCCGAGCAGTACTTC. This gives the protein CASSPDAAGASEQYF.

The rearrangement uses TRBV19 and TRBJ1-6; D is possibly TRBD1 (5 bases). The CDR3 contains 14 residues. The germline V and J ends were trimmed by 6 bases and 5 bases, with 11 bases remaining between them. Germline V lookup: CDR1 LNHDA, CDR2 SQIVND (reference sequence). CDR3 sequence: CASSFRTNNSPLHF. The DNA for the CDR3 is TGTGCCAGTAGCTTTAGGACAAATAATTCACCCCTCCACTTT.

The rearrangement uses TRBV4-1 and TRBJ1-5, with TRBD1 matching over 11 bases. Unmatched junction bases numbered 2, after V lost 3 bases and J lost 1 base. This CDR3 is built from 16 residues. The germline V gene encodes CDR1 MGHRA and CDR2 YSYEKL. This chain's CDR3 is CASSHGQGASNQPQHF. DNA for the CDR3: TGCGCCAGCAGCCACGGACAGGGGGCGAGCAATCAGCCCCAGCATTTT.

The rearrangement uses TRBV3-1 (or the pseudogene TRBV3-2) and TRBJ1-4; 7 bases are a match to TRBD1. J gave up 8 bases and V 2 bases, and 5 bases lay outside the gene matches. CDR1 and CDR2 from the germline V gene are LGHDT and YNNKEL (reference sequence). The CDR3 has 14 residues. The CDR3 loop reads CASSQRQGGEKLFF. The CDR3 nucleotides are TGTGCCAGCAGCCAAAGACAGGGCGGGGAAAAACTGTTTTTT.

J is TRBJ1-5 and V is TRBV7-2; 10 bases align to TRBD1. Germline CDR1 SGHTA, CDR2 FQGNSA. J lost 4 bases, V lost 5 bases, and 2 bases had no gene match. The CDR3 is 14 residues long. CDR3 loop: CASSRQGANQPQHF. In nucleotides, the CDR3 is TGTGCCAGCAGCAGACAGGGGGCTAATCAGCCCCAGCATTTT.

This sequence joins TRBV4-1 and TRBJ1-3; 10 bases are a match to TRBD1. Germline V gene data show CDR1 as MGHRA and CDR2 as YSYEKL. The length of the CDR3 is 16 residues. V was pared by 1 base and J by 4 bases, with 4 bases of the junction left unmatched. For the CDR3, the DNA is TGCGCCAGCAGCCAAGGAGGACAGGGGGACGGAAACACCATATATTTT. Translation gives CASSQGGQGDGNTIYF.

This clone was picked up one time. V usage is TRBV2 and J usage is TRBJ2-3, with TRBD2 matching 7 bases. The CDR3 spans 17 residues. With V trimmed by 7 bases and J by 0 bases, 13 bases remained unmatched. Germline lookup yields CDR1 SNHLY and CDR2 FYNNEI. CDR3 sequence reads: CASTSSLAVISTDTQYF. The DNA for the CDR3 is TGTGCCAGCACCTCGTCCCTAGCGGTTATTAGCACAGATACGCAGTATTTT. The full variable domain, completed using reference TRBV2 and TRBJ2-3, is EPEVTQTPSHQVTQMGQEVILRCVPISNHLYFYWYRQILGQKVEFLVSFYNNEISEKSEIFDDQFSVERPDGSNFTLKIRSTKLEDSAMYFCASTSSLAVISTDTQYFGPGTRLTVL.

This chain joins TRBV25-1 and TRBJ1-2; TRBD1 might be the D (5 bases). The germline V gene has CDR1 MGHDK and CDR2 SYGVNS. The CDR3 is 14 residues long. V was trimmed by 2 bases and J by 7 bases, leaving 14 bases between them. This CDR3 reads CASSEQESRGGYTF. In DNA form, the CDR3 reads TGTGCCAGCAGTGAACAGGAGTCTAGGGGTGGCTACACCTTC.

The chain carries TRBV5-4 and TRBJ1-2; 9 bases match TRBD1. CDR1 and CDR2 from the germline V gene are SGHNT and YYREEE (reference sequence). With V trimmed by 0 bases and J by 0 bases, 9 bases remained unmatched. CDR3 length: 18 residues. CDR3 loop: CASSLERGRQGANYGYTF. The CDR3 nucleotides are TGTGCCAGCAGCTTGGAGAGGGGGAGACAGGGGGCTAACTATGGCTACACCTTC.

This chain uses TRBV19 with TRBJ1-1; D is possibly TRBD1 (6 bases). Germline CDR1 LNHDA, CDR2 SQIVND (reference sequence). Between the trimmed V and J ends, which lost 4 bases and 2 bases, there was a span of 11 bases. CDR3 length: 14 amino acids. Written as DNA, the CDR3 is TGTGCCAGTAGTACGGGACACCTCAACACTGAAGCTTTCTTT. It specifies CASSTGHLNTEAFF.

This rearrangement joins TRBV2 to TRBJ1-6, with a tentative D call TRBD1 (6 bases). V lost 6 bases and J 11 bases, leaving 26 bases between the germline ends. The CDR3 covers 17 residues. CDR1 and CDR2 (germline): SNHLY, FYNNEI. DNA for the CDR3: TGTGCCAGCAGCGGCCTCGGGACATCGGGATCAAATCCACCCCTCCACTTT. Its translation: CASSGLGTSGSNPPLHF. The variable domain in full, completed from reference TRBV2 and TRBJ1-6, reads EPEVTQTPSHQVTQMGQEVILRCVPISNHLYFYWYRQILGQKVEFLVSFYNNEISEKSEIFDDQFSVERPDGSNFTLKIRSTKLEDSAMYFCASSGLGTSGSNPPLHFGNGTRLTVT.

V gene TRBV28 combines with J gene TRBJ2-7, with 12 bases aligning to TRBD2. This CDR3 has 14 residues. Germline values: CDR1 MDHEN, CDR2 SYDVKM. V trimming: 6 bases; J trimming: 2 bases; junction bases outside the gene matches: 2. The CDR3, as DNA: TGTGCCAGCAGCACTAGCGGGGGGACCTACGAGCAGTACTTC. Translation: CASSTSGGTYEQYF.

The chain is built from TRBV4-1 and TRBJ2-7; TRBD2 aligns across 14 bases. The ends lost 0 bases at V and 2 bases at J; junction bases unmatched: 9. The CDR3 length is 19 residues. The germline gives CDR1 MGHRA, CDR2 YSYEKL. CDR3 region: CASSQEGGLAGGRTYEQYF. The CDR3 coding sequence is TGCGCCAGCAGCCAAGAAGGTGGACTAGCGGGGGGTCGAACCTACGAGCAGTACTTC.

Comment on this clone: An end of the junction does not agree with germline; a read error may underlie this. The chain recombines TRBV18 with TRBJ2-5; D gene uncertain. Germline lookup yields CDR1 KGHSH and CDR2 LQKENI. The CDR3 is 14 amino acids. The CDR3 loop reads CASSPPAKRESQYF. Written as DNA, the CDR3 is TGTGCCAGCTCACCCCCCGCCAAGAGAGAGTCCCAGTACTTC.

The chain uses TRBV6-5 and TRBJ1-2; D is unresolved. Germline V gene sequence: CDR1 MNHEY, CDR2 SVGAGI. The CDR3 spans 12 residues. V lost 6 bases to trimming and J lost 3 bases, with 8 bases between them. The CDR3 spells CASRSQHYGYTF. The CDR3 coding sequence is TGTGCCAGCAGATCTCAACACTATGGCTACACCTTC.

The CDR3 sequence is CASSPGVTETQYF. CDR3 coding DNA: TGCGCCAGCAGCCCCGGGGTAACGGAGACCCAGTACTTC. The rearrangement uses TRBV5-1 and TRBJ2-5, with a tentative D call TRBD2 (5 bases). CDR3 length equals 13 residues. Germline CDR1 reads SGHRS; CDR2 reads YFSETQ. V was cut by 4 bases and J by 5 bases, with 12 bases left in between.

The genes are TRBV19 and TRBJ1-4; weak D call: TRBD1 (5 bases). The germline V and J ends were trimmed by 3 bases and 7 bases, with 12 bases remaining between them. Germline lookup yields CDR1 LNHDA and CDR2 SQIVND (reference sequence). CDR3 length: 14 residues. The CDR3 is CASSISLRGEKLFF. The CDR3 nucleotides read TGTGCCAGTAGTATTTCCCTGAGGGGTGAAAAACTGTTTTTT.

The J gene is TRBJ1-3, the V gene TRBV2; TRBD1 aligns across 8 bases. J lost 0 bases, V lost 7 bases, and 5 bases had no gene match. The CDR3 has 15 amino acids. CDR1 and CDR2 (germline): SNHLY, FYNNEI. For the CDR3, the DNA is TGTGCCAGCACCGGACAGGGCCACTCTGGAAACACCATATATTTT. Amino acids: CASTGQGHSGNTIYF. Full variable domain (remainder filled in from reference TRBV2 and TRBJ1-3): EPEVTQTPSHQVTQMGQEVILRCVPISNHLYFYWYRQILGQKVEFLVSFYNNEISEKSEIFDDQFSVERPDGSNFTLKIRSTKLEDSAMYFCASTGQGHSGNTIYFGEGSWLTVV.

V gene TRBV18 combines with J gene TRBJ1-1; D possibly corresponds to TRBD1 (6 bases). V was pared by 8 bases and J by 2 bases, with 15 bases between. CDR1 and CDR2 from the germline V gene are KGHSH and LQKENI. This CDR3 has 14 residues. DNA of the CDR3: TGTGCCAGCCGAACGGACAGCACTAACACTGAAGCTTTCTTT. Protein: CASRTDSTNTEAFF.

This sequence joins TRBV30 and TRBJ2-3, with D possibly being TRBD2 (5 bases). Germline assignment: CDR1 GTSNPN and CDR2 SVGIG (reference sequence). V lost 2 bases and J lost 7, with 13 bases in between. CDR3 length: 13 amino acids. CDR3 sequence: CAWSRPGTHTQYF. The CDR3 nucleotides are TGTGCCTGGAGTAGACCGGGAACGCATACGCAGTATTTT.

CDR3 residues: CASSEGPGGRAGILKAFF. CDR3 coding DNA: TGTGCCAGCAGTGAAGGCCCTGGGGGGCGGGCGGGCATTTTGAAAGCTTTCTTT. This chain links TRBV6-1 with TRBJ1-1, with D tentatively TRBD1 (6 bases). The germline V gene has CDR1 MNHNS and CDR2 SASEGT. CDR3 length: 18 residues. Trimming shortened V by 1 base and J by 9 bases, and 27 bases separated the two germline ends.

CDR3 in amino acids: CASSLALGTANSPLHF. The CDR3 DNA follows: TGTGCCAGCAGCTTAGCCCTAGGGACAGCAAATTCACCCCTCCACTTT. The chain recombines TRBV7-9 with TRBJ1-6, with 7 bases that match TRBD1. CDR1 is SEHNR and CDR2 is FQNEAQ in the germline V gene (reference sequence). The CDR3 is 16 residues long. The trim removed 0 bases at V and 7 bases at J, leaving 6 bases unmatched.